These 31 T cell receptor beta chains came from one sample sequenced in a study of CD8 T cells in Susac syndrome. With random hexamers, reverse transcription was performed on about 0.5 to 1 ug of RNA. In TCRdb, the immunoSEQ multiplex PCR reads were re-called with MiXCR into one record per CDR3 protein. The table has 250,000 to 300,000 distinct CDR3 sequences, around nine tenths seen once. The source material was CD8+ T cells from PBMCs. Receptors originate from a human donor with multiple sclerosis.

This clonotype was counted a few times. DNA for the CDR3: TGTGCCAGCAGCATCGGGACAGGGTTGGAGCAGTACTTC. The encoded protein is CASSIGTGLEQYF. The chain uses TRBV11-2 and TRBJ2-7, with 9 bases matching TRBD1. This CDR3 spans 13 amino acids. V dropped 5 bases and J dropped 7; count of bases not matched to a gene: 6. Germline lookup yields CDR1 SGHAT and CDR2 FQNNGV.

This chain links TRBV7-9 with TRBJ2-2; D unclear. The CDR3 is 16 amino acids. Germline loops: CDR1 SEHNR, CDR2 FQNEAQ (reference sequence). V was pared by 1 base and J by 2 bases, with 11 bases between. The CDR3 sequence: CASSLELRSNTGELFF. DNA for the CDR3: TGTGCCAGCAGCTTAGAATTGAGGAGTAACACCGGGGAGCTGTTTTTT.

In its sample, this clonotype was seen a few times. The chain recombines TRBV5-6 with TRBJ2-4, with 7 bases matching TRBD2. CDR3 size: 16 residues. Germline-derived CDR1 and CDR2 are SGHDT and YYEEEE. The V gene end was trimmed by 3 bases and the J gene end by 2 bases; junction bases not matched to a gene: 8. This CDR3 is CASSSWEGGTKNIQYF. Written as DNA, the CDR3 is TGTGCCAGCAGCTCGTGGGAGGGAGGGACCAAAAACATTCAGTACTTC.

This rearrangement joins TRBV5-5 to TRBJ2-1, with 10 positions matching TRBD2. The V and J ends lost 0 bases and 7 bases, in that order; junction bases with no gene match: 4. Germline loops: CDR1 SGHKS, CDR2 YYEKEE (reference sequence). The CDR3 is 15 residues long. The DNA for the CDR3 is TGTGCCAGCAGCTTGGGGCTAGCGGGAGAGAATGAGCAGTTCTTC. Amino acids: CASSLGLAGENEQFF. Full variable domain (remainder filled in from reference TRBV5-5 and TRBJ2-1): DAGVTQSPTHLIKTRGQQVTLRCSPISGHKSVSWYQQVLGQGPQFIFQYYEKEERGRGNFPDRFSARQFPNYSSELNVNALLLGDSALYLCASSLGLAGENEQFFGPGTRLTVL.

The chain is built from TRBV27 and TRBJ2-5, with D perhaps matching TRBD1 (5 bases). Germline CDR1 MNHEY, CDR2 SMNVEV (reference sequence). V dropped 3 bases and J dropped 4 bases, with 9 bases sitting between them. The CDR3 has 13 residues. Here the CDR3 reads CASSLGRRETQYF. CDR3 in DNA: TGTGCCAGCAGTTTGGGGCGCAGAGAGACCCAGTACTTC.

This chain uses TRBV30 with TRBJ1-1, with D maybe TRBD1 (6 bases). Germline loops: CDR1 GTSNPN, CDR2 SVGIG (reference sequence). V dropped 8 bases and J dropped 7 bases, with 20 bases sitting between them. This CDR3 region has 13 residues. CDR3: CAARGPGWIEAFF. For the CDR3, the DNA is TGTGCCGCCAGGGGTCCAGGGTGGATTGAAGCTTTCTTT.

The chain uses TRBV5-6 and TRBJ1-2, with 7 bases aligning to TRBD1. Trimming removed 2 bases from V and 6 bases from J; junction bases left unmatched: 16. The germline V gene has CDR1 SGHDT and CDR2 YYEEEE. The CDR3 length is 17 residues. The CDR3 DNA reads TGTGCCAGCAGCTTTGGGCCCGGAGACAGGGCTAAAGATGGCTACACCTTC. Its translation: CASSFGPGDRAKDGYTF.

This clonotype was seen a few times. The chain links TRBV11-2 to TRBJ2-7, with D possibly TRBD2 on 5 matching bases. Germline V CDR1 and CDR2: SGHAT, FQNNGV. This CDR3 has 13 residues. Between the trimmed V and J ends, which lost 4 bases and 2 bases, there was a span of 9 bases. For the CDR3, the DNA is TGTGCCAGCAGCTCGGAGGCGGCCTACGAGCAGTACTTC. Protein: CASSSEAAYEQYF.

This chain joins TRBV5-6 and TRBJ2-3; a possible D gene is TRBD1 (6 bases). The germline CDR1 and CDR2 sequences are SGHDT and YYEEEE. The V gene lost 4 bases and the J gene lost 1 base, with 28 bases spanning the gap. This CDR3 spans 20 amino acids. The CDR3: CASSHARDISPLPRTDTQYF. Here the CDR3 DNA reads TGTGCCAGCAGCCACGCCCGGGACATTTCTCCCCTGCCCCGCACAGATACGCAGTATTTT.

The rearrangement links TRBV30 to TRBJ1-1; the D is unclear. Germline V gene data show CDR1 as GTSNPN and CDR2 as SVGIG (reference sequence). V lost 7 bases to trimming and J lost 0 bases, with 15 bases between them. The CDR3 has 14 residues. In nucleotides, the CDR3 is TGTGCCTCGGACCCCTCTCCCATGAACACTGAAGCTTTCTTT. Its translation is CASDPSPMNTEAFF.

J is TRBJ2-1 and V is TRBV2, with TRBD1 matching over 8 bases. The CDR3 totals 16 residues. Per the germline V gene, CDR1 is SNHLY and CDR2 is FYNNEI. V was pared by 4 bases and J by 7 bases, with 12 bases of the junction left unmatched. CDR3 region: CASSALQGGILNEQFF. The CDR3 region has the DNA TGTGCCAGCAGTGCCTTACAGGGGGGAATTCTAAATGAGCAGTTCTTC.

V and J are TRBV5-5 and TRBJ2-1; unclear D gene. V lost 0 bases and J lost 5, with 6 bases in between. The CDR3 is 13 amino acids. Germline CDR1 is SGHKS and CDR2 is YYEKEE (reference sequence). As DNA, the CDR3 is TGTGCCAGCAGCTTGGAGGCCAACAATGAGCAGTTCTTC. The encoded protein is CASSLEANNEQFF.

V gene TRBV9 combines with J gene TRBJ2-1, with D possibly being TRBD2 (5 bases). Germline assignment: CDR1 SGDLS and CDR2 YYNGEE. The CDR3 spans 18 residues. Between the trimmed V and J ends, which lost 1 base and 6 bases, there was a span of 23 bases. The CDR3 bases are TGTGCCAGCAGCGTACCAAAATTCGGACTCACGGCCAGCAATGAGCAGTTCTTC. As protein: CASSVPKFGLTASNEQFF.

V gene TRBV30 combines with J gene TRBJ1-1; 9 bases agree with TRBD1. V gave up 4 bases and J gave up 10 bases; unmatched junction bases: 13. Germline-derived CDR1 and CDR2 are GTSNPN and SVGIG (reference sequence). CDR3 size: 14 residues. This CDR3 reads CAWNAASTGGGAFF. The CDR3 nucleotides read TGTGCCTGGAATGCCGCGTCGACAGGGGGAGGAGCTTTCTTT.

The chain has TRBV28 and TRBJ2-3; TRBD1 is a possible D gene (5 bases). Trimming took 6 bases from V and 1 from J, leaving 14 bases between them. Germline V gene data show CDR1 as MDHEN and CDR2 as SYDVKM. This CDR3 is 15 amino acids long. This chain's CDR3 is CASSPRWGGTDTQYF. The DNA of the CDR3 is TGTGCCAGCAGCCCTAGGTGGGGCGGCACAGATACGCAGTATTTT.

The chain recombines TRBV19 with TRBJ2-1; 8 bases fit TRBD1. V dropped 6 bases and J dropped 3; count of bases not matched to a gene: 4. Germline V gives CDR1 LNHDA, CDR2 SQIVND (reference sequence). The CDR3 length is 14 residues. The DNA of the CDR3 is TGTGCCAGTAGGAGTGGACAGGGCTACAATGAGCAGTTCTTC. Amino acid sequence: CASRSGQGYNEQFF.

The rearrangement uses TRBV7-9 and TRBJ2-1; D is possibly TRBD2 (7 bases). Between the trimmed V and J ends, which lost 5 bases and 6 bases, there was a span of 20 bases. From germline, CDR1 is SEHNR and CDR2 FQNEAQ (reference sequence). The CDR3 has 16 residues. The CDR3, as DNA: TGTGCCAGCAGCCCAGCCGGGGGGCGCGGGGCCAATGAGCAGTTCTTC. Its protein product is CASSPAGGRGANEQFF. Full variable domain (rest looked up from reference TRBV7-9 and TRBJ2-1): DTGVSQNPRHKITKRGQNVTFRCDPISEHNRLYWYRQTLGQGPEFLTYFQNEAQLEKSRLLSDRFSAERPKGSFSTLEIQRTEQGDSAMYLCASSPAGGRGANEQFFGPGTRLTVL.

The rearrangement uses TRBV4-1 and TRBJ2-1, with 11 bases matching TRBD1. V lost 8 bases and J lost 7; bases outside the gene matches: 4. Germline lookup yields CDR1 MGHRA and CDR2 YSYEKL. The CDR3 is 13 residues long. Here the CDR3 DNA reads TGCGCCAGCGCCTGGGACAGGGGGAATGAGCAGTTCTTC. Translated: CASAWDRGNEQFF.

This chain connects TRBV4-2 to TRBJ2-7; 7 nucleotides match TRBD1. The CDR3 is 13 amino acids. From germline, CDR1 is LGHNA and CDR2 YNFKEQ. Losses at the gene ends were 4 bases for V and 3 bases for J; bases not matched to a gene: 3. CDR3 coding DNA: TGTGCCAGCAGCCCCGGGACAGACTACGAGCAGTACTTC. The encoded protein is CASSPGTDYEQYF.

V usage is TRBV7-3 and J usage is TRBJ1-1; D unclear. Trimming cost V 0 bases and J 0 bases, with 8 bases left between them. The CDR3 has 15 residues. The germline CDR1 and CDR2 sequences are SGHTA and FQGTGA. CDR3 protein: CASSLTHGMNTEAFF. The CDR3 nucleotides are TGTGCCAGCAGCTTAACTCACGGCATGAACACTGAAGCTTTCTTT.

The genes are TRBV7-9 and TRBJ2-1; the match to TRBD1 covers 10 bases. The CDR3 is 16 amino acids. Trimming took 4 bases from V and 7 from J; bases not matched to a gene: 10. The germline V gene has CDR1 SEHNR and CDR2 FQNEAQ (reference sequence). Here the CDR3 reads CASSSIRTGGWNEQFF. Written as DNA, the CDR3 is TGTGCCAGCAGCTCTATTAGGACAGGGGGATGGAATGAGCAGTTCTTC.

This chain links TRBV6-5 with TRBJ2-7; TRBD1 matches at 8 bases. The CDR3 is 14 residues long. Germline loops: CDR1 MNHEY, CDR2 SVGAGI. Unmatched junction bases numbered 8, after V lost 10 bases and J lost 0 bases. CDR3: CATRLGQGSYEQYF. In DNA form, the CDR3 reads TGTGCCACCCGCCTCGGACAGGGCTCCTACGAGCAGTACTTC.

The rearrangement links TRBV20-1 to TRBJ2-7, with TRBD1 as a possible D gene (7 bases). V was clipped by 0 bases and J by 4 bases, with 19 bases between them. The CDR3 spans 16 residues. The germline V gene has CDR1 DFQATT and CDR2 SNEGSKA (reference sequence). The CDR3 here is CSARDLRGTATYEQYF. The CDR3 DNA reads TGCAGTGCTAGAGATTTGCGCGGGACAGCGACATACGAGCAGTACTTC.

This chain uses TRBV7-3 with TRBJ2-1; TRBD1 matches at 8 bases. From germline, CDR1 is SGHTA and CDR2 FQGTGA. Germline trimming cut 5 bases from V and 5 bases from J; bases unmatched to any gene: 2. This CDR3 has 13 residues. As DNA, the CDR3 is TGTGCCAGCAGCCAGACAGGGGACAATGAGCAGTTCTTC. Translating gives CASSQTGDNEQFF.

The V gene is TRBV7-8, the J gene TRBJ2-3; 9 nucleotides align to TRBD2. CDR1 is SGHVS and CDR2 is FQNEAQ in the germline V gene. V shed 0 bases, J shed 0 bases, and the junction held 4 bases outside the gene matches. This CDR3 region has 17 residues. In DNA form, the CDR3 reads TGTGCCAGCAGCTTAGCGGTAGCGGGAGCTAGCACAGATACGCAGTATTTT. Its protein is CASSLAVAGASTDTQYF. Using reference TRBV7-8 and TRBJ2-3 for the parts outside the CDR3, the full variable domain is GAGVSQSPRYKVAKRGQDVALRCDPISGHVSLFWYQQALGQGPEFLTYFQNEAQLDKSGLPSDRFFAERPEGSVSTLKIQRTQQEDSAVYLCASSLAVAGASTDTQYFGPGTRLTVL.

The rearrangement links TRBV10-2 to TRBJ2-7; no reliable D call. This CDR3 is 12 amino acids long. The ends were cut back, 2 bases at V and 9 bases at J, with 11 bases in the middle. Germline-derived CDR1 and CDR2 are WSHSY and SAAADI. The CDR3 nucleotides read TGCGCCAGCAGTGAGATGGGCCAGGTGCAGTACTTC. It encodes CASSEMGQVQYF.

The rearrangement joins TRBV2 to TRBJ2-2; D is possibly TRBD2 (5 bases). This CDR3 comprises 14 residues. Germline V gene data show CDR1 as SNHLY and CDR2 as FYNNEI. V was cut by 7 bases and J by 0 bases, with 9 bases left in between. Here the CDR3 DNA reads TGTGCCAGCACTGCCGGGGCGAACACCGGGGAGCTGTTTTTT. This translates into CASTAGANTGELFF.

The V call is TRBV27, the J call TRBJ2-4; tentatively, D is TRBD2 (6 bases). The CDR3 sequence is 17 residues long. V lost 7 bases, J lost 1 base, and 20 bases lay in between. Germline lookup yields CDR1 MNHEY and CDR2 SMNVEV (reference sequence). The chain's CDR3 is CASTKGWGDGAKNIQYF. The CDR3 coding sequence is TGTGCCAGCACCAAAGGGTGGGGGGACGGGGCCAAAAACATTCAGTACTTC.

The chain is built from TRBV18 and TRBJ2-3, with TRBD1 matching 7 bases. CDR3 size: 19 residues. Looked up from germline, CDR1 is KGHSH and CDR2 is LQKENI. J lost 1 base, V lost 3 bases, and 16 bases had no gene match. Here the CDR3 DNA reads TGTGCCAGCTCACCTCCCCCCCGGACCCGACAGGGCGGCACAGATACGCAGTATTTT. It encodes CASSPPPRTRQGGTDTQYF.

The chain uses TRBV4-1 and TRBJ2-1; 10 bases line up with TRBD1. In germline, CDR1 is MGHRA, CDR2 YSYEKL. J gave up 5 bases and V 0 bases, and 4 bases lay outside the gene matches. The CDR3 spans 16 residues. The CDR3 DNA reads TGCGCCAGCAGCCAAGACGACAGGGGGCGTAACAATGAGCAGTTCTTC. Encoded protein: CASSQDDRGRNNEQFF.

The chain uses TRBV2 and TRBJ1-6; unclear D gene. Germline values: CDR1 SNHLY, CDR2 FYNNEI. The ends were cut back, 2 bases at V and 4 bases at J, with 9 bases in the middle. This CDR3 spans 15 amino acids. The CDR3 sequence is CASSENPFYNSPLHF. Written as DNA, the CDR3 is TGTGCCAGCAGTGAAAACCCTTTTTATAATTCACCCCTCCACTTT.